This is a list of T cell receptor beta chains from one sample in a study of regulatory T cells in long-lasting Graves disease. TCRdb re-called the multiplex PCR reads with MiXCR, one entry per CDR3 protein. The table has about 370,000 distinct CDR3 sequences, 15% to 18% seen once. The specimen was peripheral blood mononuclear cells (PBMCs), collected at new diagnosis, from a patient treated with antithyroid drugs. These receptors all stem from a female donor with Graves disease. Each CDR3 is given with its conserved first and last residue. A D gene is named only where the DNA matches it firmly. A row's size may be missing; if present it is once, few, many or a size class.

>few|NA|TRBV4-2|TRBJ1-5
CASSQDIWDRYQPQHF
TGTGCCAGCAGCCAAGACATCTGGGACCGGTATCAGCCCCAGCATTTT
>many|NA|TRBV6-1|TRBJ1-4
CASSEGGADVRKLFF
TGTGCCAGCAGTGAAGGGGGGGCGGATGTTCGAAAACTGTTTTTT
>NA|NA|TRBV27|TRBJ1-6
CASSLGTPYNSPLHF
TGTGCCAGCAGTTTGGGGACACCTTATAATTCACCCCTCCACTTT
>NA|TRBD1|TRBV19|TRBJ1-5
CASSIRQGGNQPQHF
TGTGCCAGTAGCATCCGACAGGGGGGCAATCAGCCCCAGCATTTT
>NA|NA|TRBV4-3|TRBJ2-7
CASSHSPGGWEQYF
TGCGCCAGCAGCCACTCGCCAGGGGGGTGGGAGCAGTACTTC
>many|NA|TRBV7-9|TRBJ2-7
CASSLTTKGGTYEQYF
TGTGCCAGCAGCTTAACGACTAAGGGGGGGACCTACGAGCAGTACTTC
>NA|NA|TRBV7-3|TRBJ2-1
CASSWDGRTYNEQFF
TGTGCCAGCAGCTGGGACGGACGTACATACAATGAGCAGTTCTTC
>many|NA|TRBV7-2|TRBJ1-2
CASSAAPQFLLDYGYTF
TGTGCCAGCAGCGCAGCCCCACAGTTTCTTCTGGACTATGGCTACACCTTC
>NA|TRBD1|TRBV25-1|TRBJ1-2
CASSGDRVGSGYTF
TGTGCCAGCAGTGGGGACAGGGTGGGATCTGGCTACACCTTC
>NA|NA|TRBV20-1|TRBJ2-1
CSALSYEQFF
TGCAGTGCTCTTTCCTATGAGCAGTTCTTC
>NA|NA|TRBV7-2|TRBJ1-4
CASSRGSGEKLFF
TGTGCCAGCTCTAGGGGATCAGGAGAAAAACTGTTTTTT
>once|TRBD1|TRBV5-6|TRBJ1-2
CASSSGQGVLGYTF
TGTGCCAGCAGCTCTGGACAGGGGGTGTTAGGCTACACCTTC
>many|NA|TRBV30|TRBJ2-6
CAWRTLSGANVLTF
TGTGCCTGGCGGACACTTTCTGGGGCCAACGTCCTGACTTTC
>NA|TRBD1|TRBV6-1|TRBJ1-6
CASSGPLGQTNSPLHF
TGTGCCAGCAGTGGCCCCCTGGGACAGACAAATTCACCCCTCCACTTT
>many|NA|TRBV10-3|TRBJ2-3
CAIREGDVAYTDTQYF
TGTGCCATCAGAGAAGGTGACGTAGCCTACACAGATACGCAGTATTTT
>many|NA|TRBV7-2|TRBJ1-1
CASSTSGTATVNTEAFF
TGTGCCAGCAGCACCTCCGGGACCGCGACAGTGAACACTGAAGCTTTCTTT
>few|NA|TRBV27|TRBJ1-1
CASSLGGAKAFF
TGTGCCAGCAGTTTAGGGGGGGCGAAAGCTTTCTTT
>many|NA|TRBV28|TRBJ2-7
CASSLFWYEQYF
TGTGCCAGCAGTTTGTTCTGGTACGAGCAGTACTTC
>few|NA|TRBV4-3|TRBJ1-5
CASSQDLRGYSNQPQHF
TGCGCCAGCAGCCAAGATCTTCGGGGTTATAGCAATCAGCCCCAGCATTTT
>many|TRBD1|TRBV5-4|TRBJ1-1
CASSWDRGNTEAFF
TGTGCCAGCAGCTGGGACAGGGGGAACACTGAAGCTTTCTTT
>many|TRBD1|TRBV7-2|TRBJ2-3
CASSPQQGADTQYF
TGTGCCAGCAGCCCCCAGCAGGGGGCGGATACGCAGTATTTT
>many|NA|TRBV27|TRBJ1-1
CATKGRTTFGDTEAFF
TGCGCCACCAAGGGGCGAACCACGTTTGGGGACACTGAAGCTTTCTTT
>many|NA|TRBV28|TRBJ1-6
CASMIWENSPLHF
TGTGCCAGCATGATTTGGGAGAATTCACCCCTCCACTTT
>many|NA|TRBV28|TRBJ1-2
CASSLFQGTYGYTF
TGTGCCAGCAGTTTATTTCAGGGTACCTATGGCTACACCTTC
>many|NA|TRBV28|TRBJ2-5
CAIASLAETQYF
TGTGCCATCGCCAGCTTGGCGGAGACCCAGTACTTC
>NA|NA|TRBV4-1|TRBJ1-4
CASSLQGSREEKLFF
TGCGCCAGCAGCCTGCAGGGGTCTCGGGAGGAAAAACTGTTTTTT
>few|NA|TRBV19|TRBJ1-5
CASSVSPYGIQPQHF
TGTGCCAGTAGTGTCTCTCCCTACGGGATTCAGCCCCAGCATTTT
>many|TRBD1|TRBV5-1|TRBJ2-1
CASSLPKGARSDEQFF
TGCGCCAGCAGTCTGCCGAAGGGGGCGAGGTCCGATGAGCAGTTCTTC
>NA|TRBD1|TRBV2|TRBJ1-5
CASRRAGTGSHQPQHF
TGTGCCAGCCGCAGGGCAGGGACAGGGAGCCATCAGCCCCAGCATTTT
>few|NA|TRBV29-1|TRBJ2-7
CSVRAGGVGEQYF
TGCAGCGTTCGGGCAGGGGGGGTCGGCGAGCAGTACTTC
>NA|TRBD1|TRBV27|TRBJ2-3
CASSTPGQGYTDTQYF
TGTGCCAGCAGTACACCGGGACAGGGGTACACAGATACGCAGTATTTT
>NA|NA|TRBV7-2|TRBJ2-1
CACSGDGSGAYEQFF
TGTGCCTGCTCTGGGGACGGGTCAGGAGCCTATGAGCAGTTCTTC
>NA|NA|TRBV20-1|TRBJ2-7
CSARSLDSYNYEQYF
TGCAGTGCTAGATCATTAGACAGCTACAACTACGAGCAGTACTTC
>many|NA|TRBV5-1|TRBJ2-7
CASSLWDRGVYEQYF
TGCGCCAGCAGCTTGTGGGACCGCGGAGTCTACGAGCAGTACTTC
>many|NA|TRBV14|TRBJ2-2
CASSYNVGMNTGELFF
TGTGCCAGCAGCTACAACGTCGGGATGAACACCGGGGAGCTGTTTTTT
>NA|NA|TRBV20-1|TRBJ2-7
CSARDGGQGSGEQYF
TGCAGTGCTAGAGATGGGGGGCAGGGATCTGGGGAGCAGTACTTC
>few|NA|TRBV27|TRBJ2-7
CASSLHPEAGYEQYF
TGTGCCAGCAGTTTACATCCAGAGGCAGGCTACGAGCAGTACTTC
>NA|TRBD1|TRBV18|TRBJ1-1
CASRQGPLNTEAFF
TGTGCCAGCAGACAGGGCCCCCTGAACACTGAAGCTTTCTTT
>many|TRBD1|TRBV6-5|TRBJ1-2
CASSYYGDSYGYTF
TGTGCCAGCAGTTACTACGGGGACAGCTATGGCTACACCTTC
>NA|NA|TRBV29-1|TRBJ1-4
CSVEERESEKLFF
TGCAGCGTTGAAGAAAGGGAGAGTGAAAAACTGTTTTTT
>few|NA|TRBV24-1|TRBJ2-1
CATSDFVGRQGAVGEQFF
TGTGCCACCAGTGATTTCGTCGGGCGGCAGGGTGCCGTCGGTGAGCAGTTCTTC
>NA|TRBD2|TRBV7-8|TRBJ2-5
CASSPTSGIGETQYF
TGTGCCAGCAGCCCCACTAGCGGGATTGGCGAGACCCAGTACTTC
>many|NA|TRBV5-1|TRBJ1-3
CASSPEGGSGNTIYF
TGCGCCAGCAGCCCCGAGGGGGGCTCTGGAAACACCATATATTTT
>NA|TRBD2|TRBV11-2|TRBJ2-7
CASSNGAGGHYEQYF
TGTGCCAGCAGCAATGGGGCGGGAGGCCACTACGAGCAGTACTTC
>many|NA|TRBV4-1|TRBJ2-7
CASSPPGNPYEQYF
TGCGCCAGCAGCCCCCCTGGAAACCCTTACGAGCAGTACTTC
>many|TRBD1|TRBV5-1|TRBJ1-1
CASSLVEGADTEAFF
TGCGCCAGCAGCTTGGTAGAGGGGGCAGACACTGAAGCTTTCTTT
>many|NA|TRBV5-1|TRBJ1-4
CASSLEATNEKLFF
TGCGCCAGCAGCTTGGAGGCAACTAATGAAAAACTGTTTTTT
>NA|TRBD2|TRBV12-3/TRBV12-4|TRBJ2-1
CASSETYGREGEQFF
TGTGCCAGCAGTGAAACTTACGGCAGGGAGGGTGAGCAGTTCTTC
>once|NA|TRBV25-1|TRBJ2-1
CASSDTNYNEQFF
TGTGCCAGCAGTGACACTAACTACAATGAGCAGTTCTTC
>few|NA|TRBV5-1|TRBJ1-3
CASSSSGASGNTIYF
TGCGCCAGCAGCTCGTCAGGGGCCTCTGGAAACACCATATATTTT
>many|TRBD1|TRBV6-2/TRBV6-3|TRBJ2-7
CASSQLTTGGHEQYF
TGTGCCAGCAGTCAACTTACTACAGGGGGACACGAGCAGTACTTC
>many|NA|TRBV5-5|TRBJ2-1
CASSLRDGINEQFF
TGCGCCAGCAGCCTCCGGGACGGCATCAATGAGCAGTTCTTC
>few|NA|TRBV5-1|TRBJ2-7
CASSLTLQGSYEQYF
TGCGCCAGCAGCTTGACGCTACAGGGCTCCTACGAGCAGTACTTC
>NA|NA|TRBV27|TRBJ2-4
CASSLVVRRRIQYF
TGTGCCAGCAGTCTAGTCGTTCGGCGGCGCATTCAGTACTTC
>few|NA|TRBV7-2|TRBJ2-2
CACSRLENTGELFF
TGTGCCTGCAGCAGACTAGAGAACACCGGGGAGCTGTTTTTT
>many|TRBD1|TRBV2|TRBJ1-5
CASQSDRGFSNQPQHF
TGTGCCAGCCAATCGGACAGGGGCTTCTCCAATCAGCCCCAGCATTTT
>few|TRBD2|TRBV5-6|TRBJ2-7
CASSRGLAGGLIYEQYF
TGTGCCAGCAGCCGCGGACTAGCGGGGGGCCTTATTTACGAGCAGTACTTC